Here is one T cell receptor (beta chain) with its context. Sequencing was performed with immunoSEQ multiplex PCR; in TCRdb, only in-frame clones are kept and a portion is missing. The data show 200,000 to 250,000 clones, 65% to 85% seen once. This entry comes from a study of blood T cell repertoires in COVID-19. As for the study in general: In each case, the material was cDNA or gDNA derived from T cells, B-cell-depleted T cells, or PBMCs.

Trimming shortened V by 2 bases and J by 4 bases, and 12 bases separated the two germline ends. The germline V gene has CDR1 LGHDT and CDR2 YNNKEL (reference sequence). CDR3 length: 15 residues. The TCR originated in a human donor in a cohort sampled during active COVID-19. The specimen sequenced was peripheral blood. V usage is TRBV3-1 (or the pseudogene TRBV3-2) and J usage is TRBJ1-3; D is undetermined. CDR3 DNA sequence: TGTGCCAGCAGCCAAAACGCGGAGGCGGGAAACACCATATATTTT. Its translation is CASSQNAEAGNTIYF.